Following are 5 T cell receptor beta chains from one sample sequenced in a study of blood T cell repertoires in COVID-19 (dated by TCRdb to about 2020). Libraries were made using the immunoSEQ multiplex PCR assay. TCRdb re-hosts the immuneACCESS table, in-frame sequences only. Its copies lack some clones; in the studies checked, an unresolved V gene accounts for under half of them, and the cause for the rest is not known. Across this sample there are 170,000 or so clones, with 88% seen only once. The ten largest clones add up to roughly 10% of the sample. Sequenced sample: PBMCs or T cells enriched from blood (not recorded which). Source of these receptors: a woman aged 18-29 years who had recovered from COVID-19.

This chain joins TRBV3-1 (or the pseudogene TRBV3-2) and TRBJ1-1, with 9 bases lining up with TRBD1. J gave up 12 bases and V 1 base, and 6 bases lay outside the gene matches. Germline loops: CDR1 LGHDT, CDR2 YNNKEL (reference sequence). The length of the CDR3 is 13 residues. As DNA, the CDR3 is TGTGCCAGCAGCCAAGTGGACAGGGGCGGTTCTTTCTTT. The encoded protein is CASSQVDRGGSFF.

The CDR3 DNA follows: TGCGCCAGCAGCCCCTATGGTCCTAGGGAGGCTTTCTTT. Protein: CASSPYGPREAFF. The genes are TRBV4-3 and TRBJ1-1; no firm D call. Trimming took off 4 bases at V and 11 bases at J, with 17 bases between the two ends. CDR1 and CDR2 from the germline V gene are LGHNA and YSLEER. This CDR3 contains 13 residues.

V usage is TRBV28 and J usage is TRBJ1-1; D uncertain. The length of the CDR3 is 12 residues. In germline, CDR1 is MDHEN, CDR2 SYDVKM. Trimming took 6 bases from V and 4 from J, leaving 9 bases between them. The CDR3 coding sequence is TGTGCCAGCAGGCAGGTAGGCACTGAAGCTTTCTTT. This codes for CASRQVGTEAFF.

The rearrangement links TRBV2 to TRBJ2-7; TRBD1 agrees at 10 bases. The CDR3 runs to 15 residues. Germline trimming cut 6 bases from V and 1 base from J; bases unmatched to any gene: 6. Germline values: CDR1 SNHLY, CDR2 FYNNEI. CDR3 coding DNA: TGTGCCAGCAGCGGGACAGGGGAAATATCCTACGAGCAGTACTTC. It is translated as CASSGTGEISYEQYF. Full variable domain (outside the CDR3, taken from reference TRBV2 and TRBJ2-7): EPEVTQTPSHQVTQMGQEVILRCVPISNHLYFYWYRQILGQKVEFLVSFYNNEISEKSEIFDDQFSVERPDGSNFTLKIRSTKLEDSAMYFCASSGTGEISYEQYFGPGTRLTVT.

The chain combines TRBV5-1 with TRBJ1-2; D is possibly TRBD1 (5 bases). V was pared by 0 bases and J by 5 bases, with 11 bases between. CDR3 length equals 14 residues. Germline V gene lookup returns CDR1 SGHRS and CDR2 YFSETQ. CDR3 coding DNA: TGCGCCAGCAGCTTGGAGCGGGGCGAGTATGGCTACACCTTC. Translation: CASSLERGEYGYTF.